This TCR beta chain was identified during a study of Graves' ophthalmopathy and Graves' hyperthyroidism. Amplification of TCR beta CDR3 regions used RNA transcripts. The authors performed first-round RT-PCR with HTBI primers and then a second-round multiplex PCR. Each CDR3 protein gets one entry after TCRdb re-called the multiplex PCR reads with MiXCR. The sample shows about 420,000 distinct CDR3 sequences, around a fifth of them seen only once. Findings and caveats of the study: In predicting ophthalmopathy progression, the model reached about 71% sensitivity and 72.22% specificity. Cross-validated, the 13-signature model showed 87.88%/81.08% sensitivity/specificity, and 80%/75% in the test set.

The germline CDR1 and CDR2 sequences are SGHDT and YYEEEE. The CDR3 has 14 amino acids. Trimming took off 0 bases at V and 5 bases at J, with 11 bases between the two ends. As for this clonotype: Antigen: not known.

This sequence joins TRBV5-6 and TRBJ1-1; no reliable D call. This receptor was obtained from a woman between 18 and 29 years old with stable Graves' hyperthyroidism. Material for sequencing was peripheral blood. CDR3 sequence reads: CASSLDGDGTEAFF. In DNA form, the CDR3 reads TGTGCCAGCAGCTTGGATGGGGATGGTACTGAAGCTTTCTTT.